This record covers a single TCR beta chain. What it binds is unknown. The V end was cut by 4 bases, the J end by 5 bases, with 10 bases between. This CDR3 spans 13 amino acids. Germline-derived CDR1 and CDR2 are SGDLS and YYNGEE. Healthy people donating bone marrow made up the donors. This entry belongs to a study of cytomegalovirus exposure and HLA in healthy donors. The PCR made use of 60 Vbeta and 13 Jbeta primers. Using immunoSEQ multiplex PCR, the repertoire was profiled, and TCRdb retains in-frame clones only, with some absent. The data contain 160,000 or so clones, around 81% of them singletons. Study-wide findings and caveats: A later analysis showed that HLA-associated TCR beta chains had undergone more clonal expansion than equally common others. Within a later analysis, the majority of CMV-associated TCR beta chains appeared HLA-restricted.

The chain joins TRBV9 to TRBJ1-5, with TRBD1 as a possible D gene (5 bases). The specimen was PBMCs. This receptor was taken from a woman aged 45-59 years in good health and CMV-seronegative. The CDR3 coding sequence is TGTGCCAGCAGCTTGTCGACAGATCAGCCCCAGCATTTT. This gives the protein CASSLSTDQPQHF.